This is a list of T cell receptor beta chains from one sample in a study of regulatory and conventional T cells in RAG deficiency. Assay used: immunoSEQ multiplex PCR; TCRdb lists only in-frame clones, some missing. The data hold approximately 7,000 clones, with about 90% observed a single time. The same data also went into a second study, on regulatory T cells.

The source material was CD127- CD25+ CD4+ Tregs sorted from blood. The origin of the receptors is a human donor in good health. Both conserved end residues are part of each CDR3. The D gene is left open where the match is weak. The size of a clone is reported for some rows only, either as once, few or many, or as a class for expanded clones.

V gene: TRBV28
clone size: .
D gene: .
J gene: TRBJ2-7
CDR3 protein: CASSLVGGLTYEQYF
CDR3 DNA: TGTGCCAGCAGTTTAGTGGGGGGGCTTACCTACGAGCAGTACTTC

V gene: TRBV7-9
clone size: .
D gene: .
J gene: TRBJ1-6
CDR3 protein: CASSQTRVSPLHF
CDR3 DNA: TGTGCCAGCAGCCAGACCAGGGTTTCACCCCTCCACTTT

V gene: TRBV19
clone size: .
D gene: .
J gene: TRBJ2-3
CDR3 protein: CASSIGGVRTDTQYF
CDR3 DNA: TGTGCCAGTAGTATAGGGGGGGTACGCACAGATACGCAGTATTTT

V gene: TRBV5-1
clone size: once
D gene: TRBD1
J gene: TRBJ2-3
CDR3 protein: CASSPGQGAQGTQYF
CDR3 DNA: TGCGCCAGCAGCCCGGGACAGGGGGCGCAGGGTACGCAGTATTTT

V gene: TRBV6-5
clone size: few
D gene: .
J gene: TRBJ1-2
CDR3 protein: CASSYNPVYGYTF
CDR3 DNA: TGTGCCAGCAGTTACAACCCGGTCTATGGCTACACCTTC

V gene: TRBV28
clone size: .
D gene: TRBD1
J gene: TRBJ2-7
CDR3 protein: CASSVVGTGVYEQYF
CDR3 DNA: TGTGCCAGCAGTGTCGTAGGGACAGGGGTCTACGAGCAGTACTTC

V gene: TRBV28
clone size: .
D gene: TRBD1
J gene: TRBJ2-7
CDR3 protein: CASRLKTGKKIYEQYF
CDR3 DNA: TGTGCCAGCAGACTTAAGACAGGGAAAAAAATCTACGAGCAGTACTTC

V gene: TRBV6-5
clone size: few
D gene: TRBD1
J gene: TRBJ1-5
CDR3 protein: CASRAGTVGNQPQHF
CDR3 DNA: TGTGCCAGCAGAGCCGGGACAGTAGGGAATCAGCCCCAGCATTTT

V gene: TRBV28
clone size: .
D gene: .
J gene: TRBJ1-2
CDR3 protein: CVSTDFYGYTF
CDR3 DNA: TGTGTGTCGACAGACTTCTATGGCTACACCTTC

V gene: TRBV7-9
clone size: .
D gene: .
J gene: TRBJ2-7
CDR3 protein: CASSSTGYEQYF
CDR3 DNA: TGTGCCAGCAGCTCGACAGGCTACGAGCAGTACTTC

V gene: TRBV11-3
clone size: few
D gene: TRBD2
J gene: TRBJ2-1
CDR3 protein: CASSLDTGTNYNEQFF
CDR3 DNA: TGTGCCAGCAGCTTAGACACCGGGACTAATTACAATGAGCAGTTCTTC

V gene: TRBV2
clone size: .
D gene: .
J gene: TRBJ2-5
CDR3 protein: CASTGEGVRVETQYF
CDR3 DNA: TGTGCCAGCACGGGTGAGGGGGTGAGGGTAGAGACCCAGTACTTC